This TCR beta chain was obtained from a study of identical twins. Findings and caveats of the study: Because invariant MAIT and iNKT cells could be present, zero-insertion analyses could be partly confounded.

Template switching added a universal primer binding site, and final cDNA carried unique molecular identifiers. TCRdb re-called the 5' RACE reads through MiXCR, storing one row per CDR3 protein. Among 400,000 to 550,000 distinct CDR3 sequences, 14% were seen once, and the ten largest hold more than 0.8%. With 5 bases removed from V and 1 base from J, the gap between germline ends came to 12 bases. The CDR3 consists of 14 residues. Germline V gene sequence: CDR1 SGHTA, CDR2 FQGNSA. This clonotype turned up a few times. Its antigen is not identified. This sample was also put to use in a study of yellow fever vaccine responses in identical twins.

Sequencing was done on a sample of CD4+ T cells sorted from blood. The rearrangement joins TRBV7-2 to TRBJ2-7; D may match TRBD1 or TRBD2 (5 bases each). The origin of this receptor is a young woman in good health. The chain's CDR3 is CASSKQAGSYEQYF. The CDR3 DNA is TGTGCCAGCAGCAAACAGGCGGGTTCCTACGAGCAGTACTTC. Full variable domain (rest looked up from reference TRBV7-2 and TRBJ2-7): GAGVSQSPSNKVTEKGKDVELRCDPISGHTALYWYRQSLGQGLEFLIYFQGNSAPDKSGLPSDRFSAERTGGSVSTLTIQRTQQEDSAVYLCASSKQAGSYEQYFGPGTRLTVT.